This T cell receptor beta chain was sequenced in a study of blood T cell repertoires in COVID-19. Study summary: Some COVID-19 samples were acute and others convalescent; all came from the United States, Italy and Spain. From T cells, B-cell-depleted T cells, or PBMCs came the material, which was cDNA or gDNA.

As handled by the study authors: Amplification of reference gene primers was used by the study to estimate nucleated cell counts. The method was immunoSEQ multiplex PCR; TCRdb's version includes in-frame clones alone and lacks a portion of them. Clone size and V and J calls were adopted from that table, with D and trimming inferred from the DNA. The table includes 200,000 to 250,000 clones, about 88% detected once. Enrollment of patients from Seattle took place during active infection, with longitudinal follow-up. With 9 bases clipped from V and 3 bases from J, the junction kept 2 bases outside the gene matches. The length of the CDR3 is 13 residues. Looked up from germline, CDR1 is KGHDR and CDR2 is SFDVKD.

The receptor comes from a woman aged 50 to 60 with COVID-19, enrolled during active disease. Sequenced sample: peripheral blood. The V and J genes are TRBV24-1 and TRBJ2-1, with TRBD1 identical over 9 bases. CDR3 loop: CATQTGGYNEQFF. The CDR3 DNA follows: TGTGCCACCCAGACAGGGGGCTACAATGAGCAGTTCTTC.